This TCR beta chain was captured in a study of T cell responses to AZD1222 COVID-19 vaccine. Broader study findings: Mostly white British, mostly female donors; authors suggested clonal diversity may be underestimated. Only six AZD1222 recipients tested seropositive at baseline.

V lost 1 base to trimming and J lost 5 bases, with 14 bases between them. The CDR3 covers 15 residues. Per the germline V gene, CDR1 is SEHNR and CDR2 is FQNEAQ (reference sequence). A note on this clone: Its antigen is not known.

Here immunoSEQ multiplex PCR was the method, and the copy in TCRdb shows in-frame clones only, minus some. Its table lists about 140,000 clones. V usage is TRBV7-9 and J usage is TRBJ2-5; possible D gene TRBD2, 6 bases. What was sequenced was peripheral blood. The origin of this receptor is an adult in good health. CDR3 loop: CASSLEGSAGETQYF. The CDR3 region has the DNA TGTGCCAGCAGCTTAGAGGGGTCTGCGGGGGAGACCCAGTACTTC.